Below, one T cell receptor (beta chain) is given with its context. This clonotype was recorded at least ten times. What antigen it recognizes has not been identified. Per-base quality was not reported, and no clone a single base away is much larger than it. Sequencing was performed on an Illumina MiSeq. The public reads were run again by TCRdb, first through fastp at Q25 and then through MiXCR, and only productive beta chains were kept. CDR3 protein sequences are deduplicated, and each keeps its most common genes and DNA. The sample yields around 4,300 distinct CDR3 sequences; more than 9% were counted once. Together, the top ten hold 10% to 15% of the sample. The data stem from a study. Between the V and J ends, shortened by 7 bases and 1 base respectively, the junction contains 10 bases. The germline V gene yields SGHTA for CDR1 and FQGNSA for CDR2. The CDR3 spans 13 residues, from the cysteine through the phenylalanine. Only the CDR3 part of the read is kept: 39 bases, read in frame from the first base.

This clonotype was obtained from a human donor with rheumatoid arthritis. This chain is built from TRBV7-2 and TRBJ1-1; a tentative D match to TRBD1 spans 5 bases. Sequenced material: CD4+ T cells from synovial fluid. The sequenced DNA: TGTGCCAGCAAGGGACGTCCGAACACTGAAGCTTTCTTT. It translates as CASKGRPNTEAFF.